The 20 T cell receptor beta chains reported below all come from one sample, sequenced in a study of beta chain features in type 1 diabetes. As every portion of the isolated RNA was reverse transcribed, the sequencing read expressed TCRB transcripts. The table came from immunoSEQ multiplex PCR; TCRdb's copy has only in-frame clones and leaves some out. The sample records about 350,000 clones, around a fifth being singletons. The sample was naive CD4+ T cells from blood. The receptors derive from a woman younger than 35 in good health.

The rearrangement uses TRBV4-1 and TRBJ2-1; 14 positions agree with TRBD2. This CDR3 region has 19 residues. CDR1 and CDR2 (germline): MGHRA, YSYEKL. The junction had 8 bases not matched to a gene; V was cut back by 0 bases and J by 4 bases. The DNA for the CDR3 is TGCGCCAGCAGCCAAGATCTGAGGGGGACTAGCGGGGGATACAATGAGCAGTTCTTC. Amino acid sequence: CASSQDLRGTSGGYNEQFF.

The chain links TRBV19 to TRBJ2-7; 8 nucleotides match TRBD1. The germline V gene encodes CDR1 LNHDA and CDR2 SQIVND (reference sequence). Germline trimming cut 6 bases from V and 1 base from J; bases unmatched to any gene: 2. This CDR3 has 13 amino acids. This CDR3 reads CASRRTGSYEQYF. CDR3 sequence (DNA): TGTGCCAGTAGAAGGACAGGGTCCTACGAGCAGTACTTC.

V is TRBV5-1 and J is TRBJ1-1; D gene uncertain. The CDR3 runs to 13 residues. Germline loops: CDR1 SGHRS, CDR2 YFSETQ. V was cut by 0 bases and J by 2 bases, with 5 bases left in between. The CDR3 reads CASSLGRNTEAFF. The CDR3 DNA sequence: TGCGCCAGCAGCTTGGGCAGAAACACTGAAGCTTTCTTT. Drawing the rest from reference TRBV5-1 and TRBJ1-1, the complete variable domain is KAGVTQTPRYLIKTRGQQVTLSCSPISGHRSVSWYQQTPGQGLQFLFEYFSETQRNKGNFPGRFSGRQFSNSRSEMNVSTLELGDSALYLCASSLGRNTEAFFGQGTRLTVV.

This chain joins TRBV4-3 and TRBJ2-5; 9 positions agree with TRBD1. The J call may be faulty, since TRBJ2-7 better matches the DNA end. Germline values: CDR1 LGHNA, CDR2 YSLEER. The CDR3 is 18 residues long. This chain's CDR3 is CASSQVGGTGSNVYEQYF. The CDR3 DNA reads TGCGCCAGCAGCCAAGTGGGGGGGACAGGGTCCAATGTGTACGAGCAGTACTTC.

The chain combines TRBV10-3 with TRBJ1-5; 7 positions match TRBD1. The CDR3 runs 15 residues. The V segment lost 6 bases and the J segment 4 bases; nucleotides outside the gene matches: 9. Germline V gene lookup returns CDR1 ENHRY and CDR2 SYGVKD. CDR3 loop: CAISDSYRGNQPQHF. In DNA form, the CDR3 reads TGTGCCATCAGCGATAGTTACAGGGGAAATCAGCCCCAGCATTTT.

The table lists this clone with a few counts. V is TRBV19 and J is TRBJ2-1, with 8 bases matching TRBD2. From germline, CDR1 is LNHDA and CDR2 SQIVND (reference sequence). The CDR3 sequence is 16 residues long. J lost 7 bases, V lost 3 bases, and 11 bases had no gene match. The CDR3 DNA follows: TGTGCCAGTAGTATTGAGGCGGGGGGAATCAGGAATGAGCAGTTCTTC. Its protein is CASSIEAGGIRNEQFF. Full variable domain (missing parts from reference TRBV19 and TRBJ2-1): DGGITQSPKYLFRKEGQNVTLSCEQNLNHDAMYWYRQDPGQGLRLIYYSQIVNDFQKGDIAEGYSVSREKKESFPLTVTSAQKNPTAFYLCASSIEAGGIRNEQFFGPGTRLTVL.

The chain links TRBV15 to TRBJ1-2; no firm D call. CDR1 is LNHNV and CDR2 is YYDKDF in the germline V gene (reference sequence). This CDR3 region has 14 residues. Trimming took 3 bases from V and 8 from J, leaving 16 bases between them. The CDR3 bases are TGTGCCACCAGCAGGGACGAAGGCCCGGGAGGCTACACCTTC. Translated, it gives CATSRDEGPGGYTF.

CDR3 protein: CASSLAGGTNTGELFF. The CDR3 bases are TGTGCCAGCAGCTTGGCCGGCGGGACTAACACCGGGGAGCTGTTTTTT. The rearrangement joins TRBV5-4 to TRBJ2-2; possibly TRBD2 for D (6 bases). The V gene lost 0 bases and the J gene lost 2 bases, with 11 bases spanning the gap. Germline V gives CDR1 SGHNT, CDR2 YYREEE (reference sequence). CDR3 length: 16 amino acids.

This clone came up a few times. The rearrangement joins TRBV11-2 to TRBJ2-1; possible D gene TRBD2, 6 bases. The CDR3 is 16 residues long. The V end was cut by 4 bases, the J end by 1 base, with 14 bases between. Germline loops: CDR1 SGHAT, CDR2 FQNNGV. This CDR3 reads CASSSPRGRSYNEQFF. The CDR3 coding sequence is TGTGCCAGCAGCTCGCCACGGGGGAGATCCTACAATGAGCAGTTCTTC.

A few counts support this clone. The chain has TRBV29-1 and TRBJ1-2; tentatively, D is TRBD1 (5 bases). The germline CDR1 and CDR2 sequences are SQVTM and ANQGSEA. CDR3 length equals 14 residues. V was shortened by 7 bases and J by 5 bases, with 20 bases between the two germline ends. CDR3 nucleotide sequence: TGCAGCGCGACGTCGGTTGGGCAGGGATATGGCTACACCTTC. Protein sequence: CSATSVGQGYGYTF.

This clone was detected a few times. This sequence joins TRBV7-2 and TRBJ1-5; D unresolved. The V and J ends lost 2 bases and 5 bases respectively, with 4 bases between them. Germline V gives CDR1 SGHTA, CDR2 FQGNSA. The CDR3 has 12 amino acids. The CDR3 nucleotides read TGTGCCAGCAGCTTACTTGATCAGCCCCAGCATTTT. Its translation: CASSLLDQPQHF.

The chain carries TRBV20-1 and TRBJ1-2, with a tentative D call TRBD1 (5 bases). In germline, CDR1 is DFQATT, CDR2 SNEGSKA (reference sequence). The CDR3 consists of 11 residues. V was cut by 3 bases and J by 5 bases, with 7 bases left in between. CDR3 sequence (DNA): TGCAGTGCTAGGGACATTTATGGCTACACCTTC. Amino acid sequence: CSARDIYGYTF.

This clone came up a few times. The J gene is TRBJ1-6, the V gene TRBV2; 8 nucleotides line up with TRBD1. The CDR3 totals 15 residues. J lost 9 bases, V lost 3 bases, and 7 bases had no gene match. CDR1 is SNHLY, CDR2 FYNNEI, per germline. CDR3 nucleotide sequence: TGTGCCAGCAGTGACCTCGGGACAGGCCTTTCACCCCTCCACTTT. Protein product: CASSDLGTGLSPLHF.

A remark on this clone: The sample holds other DNA sequences that translate to the same CDR3. The rearrangement joins TRBV2 to TRBJ2-1; the D is unclear. Trimming pared 6 bases from V and 0 bases from J, leaving 6 bases between. Germline CDR1 SNHLY, CDR2 FYNNEI. The CDR3 has 13 residues. DNA of the CDR3: TGTGCCAGCAGGCGTGACTCCTACAATGAGCAGTTCTTC. This gives the protein CASRRDSYNEQFF.

This clone was seen once. Other DNA sequences in this specimen translate into the identical CDR3. CDR3 in DNA: TGTGCCAGCAGCTTAACAGGCACAGATACGCAGTATTTT. This translates into CASSLTGTDTQYF. The chain carries TRBV11-2 and TRBJ2-3; D not resolved. This CDR3 region has 13 residues. Trimming left V 2 bases short and J 1 base short, with 4 bases between. Looked up from germline, CDR1 is SGHAT and CDR2 is FQNNGV.

On this clone: The germline gene is not matched at one end of the junction; a read error may be the cause. The chain recombines TRBV6-1 with TRBJ2-5; 10 positions match TRBD2. CDR3 size: 17 residues. From germline, CDR1 is MNHNS and CDR2 SASEGT. The chain's CDR3 is CAISESSGRGQQETQYF. The CDR3 DNA reads TGTGCCATCAGTGAGTCTAGCGGGAGAGGCCAACAAGAGACCCAGTACTTC.

This clone was seen only a few times. The genes are TRBV14 and TRBJ1-5; D not resolved. The V and J ends lost 0 bases and 5 bases respectively, with 5 bases between them. There are 13 residues in the CDR3. The germline V gene has CDR1 SGHDN and CDR2 FVKESK. CDR3 region: CASSQDSDQPQHF. CDR3 bases: TGTGCCAGCAGCCAAGACAGCGATCAGCCCCAGCATTTT.

The rearrangement uses TRBV5-1 and TRBJ2-7, with no clear D. This CDR3 has 13 amino acids. Germline CDR1 SGHRS, CDR2 YFSETQ. The V gene lost 2 bases and the J gene lost 3 bases, with 9 bases spanning the gap. The CDR3 region is CASSLPGDYEQYF. The CDR3 region has the DNA TGCGCCAGCAGCTTACCTGGAGACTACGAGCAGTACTTC.

This clone was found a few times. The chain links TRBV7-2 to TRBJ2-3; possible D gene TRBD1, 5 bases. The CDR3 extends over 13 amino acids. Germline CDR1 and CDR2: SGHTA and FQGNSA. The V gene lost 10 bases and the J gene lost 0 bases, with 11 bases spanning the gap. CDR3 sequence (DNA): TGTGCCATTGTGACAGATAGCACAGATACGCAGTATTTT. Its protein is CAIVTDSTDTQYF.

In this sample, this clone turned up once. The rearrangement uses TRBV28 and TRBJ2-7; 8 nucleotides line up with TRBD1. The CDR3 covers 19 residues. Trimming removed 5 bases from V and 6 bases from J; junction bases left unmatched: 24. Per the germline V gene, CDR1 is MDHEN and CDR2 is SYDVKM. CDR3 region: CASSTYRDRSLRGGFEQYF. Written as DNA, the CDR3 is TGTGCCAGCAGTACCTACCGGGACAGGTCTTTACGCGGTGGATTCGAGCAGTACTTC.